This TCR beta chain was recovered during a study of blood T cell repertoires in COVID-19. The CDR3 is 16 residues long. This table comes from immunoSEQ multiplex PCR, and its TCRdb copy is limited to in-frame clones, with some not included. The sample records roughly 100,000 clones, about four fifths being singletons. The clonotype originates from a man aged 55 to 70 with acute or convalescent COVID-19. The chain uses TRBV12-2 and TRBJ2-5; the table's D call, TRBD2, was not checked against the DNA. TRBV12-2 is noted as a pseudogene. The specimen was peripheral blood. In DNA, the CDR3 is TGTGCAAGTCGCTTGGGGACTAGCGGGAGGCAAGAGACCCAGTACTTC. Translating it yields CASRLGTSGRQETQYF.